Listed here are 19 T cell receptor beta chains from one sample, sequenced in a study of cytomegalovirus exposure and HLA in healthy donors. Profiled with immunoSEQ multiplex PCR; TCRdb holds only in-frame clones, not every one. The sample lists fewer than 70,000 clones, roughly 94% occurring once. Sequenced sample: PBMCs. These TCRs come from a woman between 18 and 30 years old in good health and CMV-seropositive.

The rearrangement uses TRBV7-9 and TRBJ1-1; 7 bases match TRBD1. CDR1 is SEHNR, CDR2 FQNEAQ, per germline (reference sequence). V dropped 5 bases and J dropped 1; count of bases not matched to a gene: 4. CDR3 length equals 14 residues. The CDR3 coding sequence is TGTGCCAGCAGCGACAGGGACGGGAACACTGAAGCTTTCTTT. Protein sequence: CASSDRDGNTEAFF.

J is TRBJ2-5 and V is TRBV5-6, with a weak D call TRBD1 (6 bases). This CDR3 contains 13 residues. Germline assignment: CDR1 SGHDT and CDR2 YYEEEE. The V gene lost 0 bases and the J gene lost 7 bases, with 10 bases spanning the gap. Written as DNA, the CDR3 is TGTGCCAGCAGCTTGGGGCTAGGGGGGACCCAGTACTTC. This encodes CASSLGLGGTQYF.

The genes are TRBV5-1 and TRBJ2-7; 13 bases are a match to TRBD2. The CDR3 consists of 16 residues. The germline gives CDR1 SGHRS, CDR2 YFSETQ. With V trimmed by 4 bases and J by 7 bases, 11 bases remained unmatched. The CDR3 sequence is CASSQQRTSGRREQYF. CDR3 coding DNA: TGCGCCAGCAGCCAACAGAGGACTAGCGGGAGACGGGAGCAGTACTTC.

Notes on this clone: An end of the junction differs from the germline gene, which may be a read error. The rearrangement uses TRBV13 and TRBJ2-1; TRBD2 aligns across 9 bases. The CDR3 spans 13 residues. Germline CDR1 reads PRHDT; CDR2 reads FYEKMQ (reference sequence). This CDR3 reads CASSLGAGGEQFF. The CDR3 DNA sequence: TGTGCCAGCAGCCTAGGAGCGGGGGGTGAGCAGTTCTTC.

This chain uses TRBV28 with TRBJ2-5; tentatively, D is TRBD2 (5 bases). This CDR3 contains 13 residues. The germline V gene has CDR1 MDHEN and CDR2 SYDVKM. The V gene lost 7 bases and the J gene lost 5 bases, with 14 bases spanning the gap. CDR3 coding DNA: TGTGCCAGCACCTTGGGGAGACGGGAGACCCAGTACTTC. Amino acids: CASTLGRRETQYF.

The chain links TRBV27 to TRBJ1-5; D gene ambiguous. V lost 3 bases, J lost 0 bases, and 9 bases lay in between. This CDR3 is built from 15 residues. The germline CDR1 and CDR2 sequences are MNHEY and SMNVEV (reference sequence). The CDR3 here is CASSLEGYSNQPQHF. The DNA for the CDR3 is TGTGCCAGCAGTTTGGAGGGCTATAGCAATCAGCCCCAGCATTTT.

The genes are TRBV5-4 and TRBJ2-5, with 10 bases identical to TRBD2. Per germline, CDR1 SGHNT and CDR2 YYREEE (reference sequence). Unmatched junction bases numbered 8, after V lost 4 bases and J lost 2 bases. CDR3 size: 16 residues. CDR3 sequence: CASSLKRGGYQETQYF. The CDR3 nucleotides read TGTGCCAGCAGCCTAAAGCGGGGGGGCTATCAAGAGACCCAGTACTTC.

This chain links TRBV14 with TRBJ2-1; possible D gene TRBD2, 6 bases. The length of the CDR3 is 15 residues. V shed 6 bases and J shed 2 bases, with 14 bases lying between them. The germline CDR1 and CDR2 sequences are SGHDN and FVKESK. The CDR3 is CASSPTRGAYNEQFF. CDR3 nucleotides: TGTGCCAGCAGTCCGACGCGGGGCGCCTACAATGAGCAGTTCTTC. Filled out from reference TRBV14 and TRBJ2-1, the complete variable domain reads EAGVTQFPSHSVIEKGQTVTLRCDPISGHDNLYWYRRVMGKEIKFLLHFVKESKQDESGMPNNRFLAERTGGTYSTLKVQPAELEDSGVYFCASSPTRGAYNEQFFGPGTRLTVL.

The DNA of the CDR3 is TGTGCCTGGAGTCGCGGGAGAGGGGGGTCTCTCTACGAGCAGTACTTC. Its translation: CAWSRGRGGSLYEQYF. This chain joins TRBV30 and TRBJ2-7; tentatively, D is TRBD2 (7 bases). The CDR3 runs to 16 residues. The germline V and J ends were trimmed by 2 bases and 3 bases, with 20 bases remaining between them. The V gene's germline CDR1 is GTSNPN and CDR2 SVGIG (reference sequence).

The chain couples TRBV7-2 to TRBJ2-3, with 10 bases aligning to TRBD2. V shed 2 bases, J shed 4 bases, and the junction held 6 bases outside the gene matches. CDR1 SGHTA and CDR2 FQGNSA come from the germline V gene. This CDR3 region has 16 residues. CDR3 in DNA: TGTGCCAGCAGCTTACAGCGGGGGGGCGTCGCAGATACGCAGTATTTT. Protein sequence: CASSLQRGGVADTQYF. The full variable domain, completed using reference TRBV7-2 and TRBJ2-3, is GAGVSQSPSNKVTEKGKDVELRCDPISGHTALYWYRQSLGQGLEFLIYFQGNSAPDKSGLPSDRFSAERTGGSVSTLTIQRTQQEDSAVYLCASSLQRGGVADTQYFGPGTRLTVL.

The V call is TRBV18, the J call TRBJ2-4; 8 nucleotides match TRBD2. With V trimmed by 6 bases and J by 8 bases, 9 bases remained unmatched. This CDR3 has 14 amino acids. In germline, CDR1 is KGHSH, CDR2 LQKENI. The CDR3 region has the DNA TGTGCCAGCTCCGCCAGTACGGGGGGGGACATTCAGTACTTC. As protein: CASSASTGGDIQYF.

The J gene is TRBJ2-5, the V gene TRBV7-9; 13 positions match TRBD2. Germline CDR1 SEHNR, CDR2 FQNEAQ (reference sequence). V shed 5 bases, J shed 5 bases, and the junction held 8 bases outside the gene matches. The CDR3 is 16 amino acids. The CDR3 nucleotides read TGTGCCAGCAGCCGACCGGGACTAGCGGGATTTGAGACCCAGTACTTC. It yields the protein CASSRPGLAGFETQYF.

This chain connects TRBV7-3 to TRBJ2-1; D possibly corresponds to TRBD1 (5 bases). The CDR3 covers 15 residues. Germline lookup yields CDR1 SGHTA and CDR2 FQGTGA. V lost 2 bases, J lost 1 base, and 9 bases lay in between. The CDR3 DNA is TGTGCCAGCAGCTTATCAGCAGGGTCCTACAATGAGCAGTTCTTC. Translated, it gives CASSLSAGSYNEQFF.

This clone was counted a single time. The chain recombines TRBV2 with TRBJ2-5, with 7 bases fitting TRBD2. The CDR3 is 14 residues long. Unmatched junction bases numbered 10, after V lost 8 bases and J lost 4 bases. Germline values: CDR1 SNHLY, CDR2 FYNNEI. The CDR3: CASGSTSTPETQYF. The CDR3 DNA follows: TGTGCCAGCGGATCGACTAGCACCCCAGAGACCCAGTACTTC.

This clone was found once. The V and J genes are TRBV5-1 and TRBJ2-5; TRBD2 matches 7 bases. After removal of 2 bases from V and 2 bases from J, the junction contained 9 bases not matched to a gene. CDR3 length equals 16 residues. Germline CDR1 SGHRS, CDR2 YFSETQ. This CDR3 is CASSLSVGTIQETQYF. Written as DNA, the CDR3 is TGCGCCAGCAGCTTATCCGTTGGGACTATTCAAGAGACCCAGTACTTC.

The chain recombines TRBV29-1 with TRBJ2-3; 11 bases are shared with TRBD2. The germline CDR1 and CDR2 sequences are SQVTM and ANQGSEA. The CDR3 has 15 amino acids. The V segment lost 4 bases and the J segment 3 bases; nucleotides outside the gene matches: 6. The CDR3, as DNA: TGCAGCGTTGCATTGACTAGCGGGGTGACAGATACGCAGTATTTT. Translation gives CSVALTSGVTDTQYF.

This chain joins TRBV18 and TRBJ1-1, with D possibly being TRBD1 (5 bases). Trimming took 1 base from V and 0 from J, leaving 12 bases between them. The germline gives CDR1 KGHSH, CDR2 LQKENI. The CDR3 is 16 residues long. The CDR3, as DNA: TGTGCCAGCTCACCACGCGGGACGCAAATGAACACTGAAGCTTTCTTT. Encoded protein: CASSPRGTQMNTEAFF.

This sequence joins TRBV6-1 and TRBJ1-1; D might be TRBD1 (6 bases). The germline V gene encodes CDR1 MNHNS and CDR2 SASEGT. The V end lost 1 base, the J end lost 7 bases, and 13 bases lay between the germline ends. The length of the CDR3 is 14 residues. This CDR3 is CASSEDRTASEAFF. The CDR3 bases are TGTGCCAGCAGTGAAGACCGGACAGCAAGTGAAGCTTTCTTT.

The rearrangement links TRBV27 to TRBJ1-2; no firm D call. There are 16 residues in the CDR3. From germline, CDR1 is MNHEY and CDR2 SMNVEV (reference sequence). V lost 6 bases, J lost 3 bases, and 20 bases lay in between. CDR3 sequence: CASSPVTAGSYYGYTF. The CDR3 nucleotides are TGTGCCAGCAGCCCAGTTACTGCAGGAAGCTACTATGGCTACACCTTC.